What follows describes a single TCR beta chain. Its cognate antigen is unknown. The data derive from a study of blood T cells in healthy people across ages. Overall study results and limits: It was found that TCR beta diversity correlated strongly with the percentage of naive T cells. A greater number of naive CD4+ cells and higher diversity distinguished long-lived donors from aged donors. Researchers said unsorted PBMCs prevented a conclusive naive versus antigen-experienced comparison.

The authors ran a second PCR of roughly 6 to 12 cycles using a sample-barcoded 5' primer and a J-beta primer mix. Each CDR3 protein is one row after TCRdb ran MiXCR on the 5' RACE reads. The data contain fewer than 2,000,000 distinct CDR3 sequences, about two fifths of them singletons. CDR3 length equals 15 residues. V lost 4 bases and J lost 4; bases outside the gene matches: 6. The V gene's germline CDR1 is SGHKS and CDR2 YYEKEE (reference sequence). The chain uses TRBV5-5 and TRBJ2-1, with 9 bases aligning to TRBD2. This receptor was identified in a human donor in good health. Input material: blood. CDR3 in amino acids: CASSVIAGDYNEQFF. In DNA, the CDR3 is TGTGCCAGCAGCGTAATAGCGGGGGATTACAATGAGCAGTTCTTC.